The rows below give T cell receptor beta chains drawn from one sample of a study of blood T cell repertoires in COVID-19. Here immunoSEQ multiplex PCR was the method, and the copy in TCRdb shows in-frame clones only, minus some. This sample yields about 320,000 clones, of which approximately 91% are seen a single time; roughly 3.6% belongs to the top ten. Sequencing input: PBMCs or T cells enriched from blood (not recorded which). Source of these receptors: a woman aged 30 to 39 who had been exposed to COVID-19. CDR3s include the opening cysteine and the closing phenylalanine or tryptophan. A D gene is named only where the DNA matches it firmly. A clone size is listed for some rows: how often the clone was seen (once, few, many), or a class if it is expanded.

V: TRBV19; J: TRBJ1-2; size: NA; D: NA; length: 14; DNA: TGTGCCAGTAGTATAACAGCCGGGAGTTATGGCTACACCTTC; CDR3: CASSITAGSYGYTF
V: TRBV2; J: TRBJ2-1; size: NA; D: NA; length: 14; DNA: TGTGCCAGCAGGAGACAGGTTCTCTACAATGAGCAGTTCTTC; CDR3: CASRRQVLYNEQFF
V: TRBV5-1; J: TRBJ2-6; size: NA; D: TRBD2; length: 18; DNA: TGCGCCAGCAGCTTGGTTGGAGGGAGGGTGTCTGGGGCCAACGTCCTGACTTTC; CDR3: CASSLVGGRVSGANVLTF
V: TRBV7-8; J: TRBJ2-6; size: NA; D: NA; length: 19; DNA: TGTGCCAGCAGCCCGGGTGGCCGGGATTTTCTCTCTGGGGCCAACGTCCTGACTTTC; CDR3: CASSPGGRDFLSGANVLTF
V: TRBV14; J: TRBJ1-3; size: NA; D: NA; length: 17; DNA: TGTGCCAGCAGCCAACACGGGGGGCCGATCTCTGGAAACACCATATATTTT; CDR3: CASSQHGGPISGNTIYF
V: TRBV2; J: TRBJ2-7; size: few; D: TRBD1; length: 14; DNA: TGTGCCAGCAGCGCCGGGACAGGGGGCCACGAGCAGTACTTC; CDR3: CASSAGTGGHEQYF
V: TRBV7-9; J: TRBJ1-4; size: NA; D: TRBD1; length: 15; DNA: TGTGCCAGCAGCACGGGACAGGGAACTAATGAAAAACTGTTTTTT; CDR3: CASSTGQGTNEKLFF
V: TRBV2; J: TRBJ1-6; size: few; D: NA; length: 16; DNA: TGTGCCAGCAGTGAACGAGAGGGCTCCTATAATTCACCCCTCCACTTT; CDR3: CASSEREGSYNSPLHF
V: TRBV7-6; J: TRBJ2-7; size: NA; D: NA; length: 15; DNA: TGTGCCAGCAGCCCATACGGGCAGGGCACCTTTCGGCAGTACTTC; CDR3: CASSPYGQGTFRQYF
V: TRBV7-8; J: TRBJ1-3; size: NA; D: TRBD1; length: 13; DNA: TGTGCCAGCAGCTCGGGACAGATCAACACCATATATTTT; CDR3: CASSSGQINTIYF
V: TRBV10-3; J: TRBJ2-7; size: NA; D: NA; length: 12; DNA: TGTGCCATCAAAGACAGTTCCTACGAGCAGTACTTC; CDR3: CAIKDSSYEQYF
V: TRBV12-1; J: TRBJ2-7; size: NA; D: NA; length: 15; DNA: TGTGCCAGCAACTTGTTCCACAGGGAATCCTACGAGCAGTACTTC; CDR3: CASNLFHRESYEQYF
V: TRBV6-5; J: TRBJ1-1; size: NA; D: NA; length: 14; DNA: TGTGCCAGCAGGGCGACAGAAAGGGGGACTGAAGCTTTCTTT; CDR3: CASRATERGTEAFF
V: TRBV4-2; J: TRBJ1-2; size: NA; D: NA; length: 16; DNA: TGTGCCAGCAGCCAAGATAGGGGCAGGGTAGTCTATGGCTACACCTTC; CDR3: CASSQDRGRVVYGYTF
V: TRBV7-9; J: TRBJ1-4; size: once; D: TRBD1; length: 14; DNA: TGTGCCAGCAGGCAGGGGGCCACTCGCGAAAAACTGTTTTTT; CDR3: CASRQGATREKLFF
V: TRBV4-3; J: TRBJ1-1; size: NA; D: TRBD1; length: 14; DNA: TGCGCCAGCAGCCAAGATCAAGGGGGCCCTGAAGCTTTCTTT; CDR3: CASSQDQGGPEAFF
V: TRBV24-1; J: TRBJ1-3; size: NA; D: NA; length: 13; DNA: TGTGCCACCAGTGATTTGCGGGGGGACACCATATATTTT; CDR3: CATSDLRGDTIYF
V: TRBV12-3/TRBV12-4; J: TRBJ1-1; size: NA; D: NA; length: 13; DNA: TGTGCCAGCAGTTTGATCCCAGGGATTGAAGCTTTCTTT; CDR3: CASSLIPGIEAFF
V: TRBV27; J: TRBJ1-2; size: NA; D: NA; length: 14; DNA: TGTGCCAGCAGTTCAAAACATCGCGGCTATGGCTACACCTTC; CDR3: CASSSKHRGYGYTF
V: TRBV4-1; J: TRBJ1-2; size: NA; D: NA; length: 14; DNA: TGCGCCAGCAGCCTCGAGGGGGGGACCAATGGCTACACCTTC; CDR3: CASSLEGGTNGYTF
V: TRBV7-6; J: TRBJ1-5; size: few; D: TRBD1; length: 15; DNA: TGTGCCAGCAGCGACAGGACAGGGCTCGCTCAGCCCCAGCATTTT; CDR3: CASSDRTGLAQPQHF
V: TRBV10-3; J: TRBJ2-7; size: NA; D: NA; length: 14; DNA: TGTGCCATCATAGACGACACCAATTCCTACGAGCAGTACTTC; CDR3: CAIIDDTNSYEQYF
V: TRBV6-1; J: TRBJ2-5; size: once; D: NA; length: 13; DNA: TGTGCCAGCAGTGAACAGGGGCAAGGGACCCAGTACTTC; CDR3: CASSEQGQGTQYF
V: TRBV14; J: TRBJ1-1; size: once; D: NA; length: 16; DNA: TGTGCCAGCAGCCTTCGGGGAGGGGATATGGACACTGAAGCTTTCTTT; CDR3: CASSLRGGDMDTEAFF
V: TRBV30; J: TRBJ1-5; size: few; D: TRBD1; length: 13; DNA: TGTGCCTCGGGGACAGGGAGCAATCAGCCCCAGCATTTT; CDR3: CASGTGSNQPQHF